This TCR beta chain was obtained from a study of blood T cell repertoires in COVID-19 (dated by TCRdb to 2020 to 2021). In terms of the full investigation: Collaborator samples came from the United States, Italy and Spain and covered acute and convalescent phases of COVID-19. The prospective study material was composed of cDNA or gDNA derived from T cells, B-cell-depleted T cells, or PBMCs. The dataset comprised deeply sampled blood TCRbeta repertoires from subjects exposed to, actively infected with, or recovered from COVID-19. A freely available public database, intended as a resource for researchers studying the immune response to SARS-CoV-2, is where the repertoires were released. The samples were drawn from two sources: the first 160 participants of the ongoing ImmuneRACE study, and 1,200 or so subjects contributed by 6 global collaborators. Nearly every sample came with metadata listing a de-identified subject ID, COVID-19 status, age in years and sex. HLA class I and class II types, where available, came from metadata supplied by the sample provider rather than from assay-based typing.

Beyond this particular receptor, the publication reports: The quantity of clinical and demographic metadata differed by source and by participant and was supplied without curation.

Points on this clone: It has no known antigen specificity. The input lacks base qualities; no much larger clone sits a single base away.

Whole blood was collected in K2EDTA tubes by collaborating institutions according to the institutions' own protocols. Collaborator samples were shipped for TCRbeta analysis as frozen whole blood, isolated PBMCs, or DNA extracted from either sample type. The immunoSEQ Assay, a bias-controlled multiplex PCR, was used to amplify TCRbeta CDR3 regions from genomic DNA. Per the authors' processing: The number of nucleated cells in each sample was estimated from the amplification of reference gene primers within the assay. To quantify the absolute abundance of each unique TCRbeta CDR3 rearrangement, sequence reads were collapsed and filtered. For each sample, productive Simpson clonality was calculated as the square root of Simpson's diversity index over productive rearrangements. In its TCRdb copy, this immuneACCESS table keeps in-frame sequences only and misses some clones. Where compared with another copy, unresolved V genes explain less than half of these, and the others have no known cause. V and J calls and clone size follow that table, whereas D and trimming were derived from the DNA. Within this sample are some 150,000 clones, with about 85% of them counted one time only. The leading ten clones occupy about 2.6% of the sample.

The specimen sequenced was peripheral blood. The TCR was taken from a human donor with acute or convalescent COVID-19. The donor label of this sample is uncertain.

The CDR3 reads as follows: CASSETGGGSPLHF. At the DNA level, the sequence is TGTGCCAGCAGCGAGACAGGGGGAGGATCACCCCTCCACTTT. The sequence joins TRBV9 to TRBJ1-6, with 9 middle bases fitting TRBD1. The CDR3, cysteine through phenylalanine, is 14 amino acids long. Left in the record is the CDR3 DNA by itself, 42 bases read in frame from the first base. In the germline V gene, CDR1 corresponds to SGDLS and CDR2 to YYNGEE. V has 3 bases trimmed and J has 10 bases trimmed; junction bases matching no gene number 5. Here the CDR3 is joined to the reference TRBV9 and TRBJ1-6 genes, and the full variable domain is: DSGVTQTPKHLITATGQRVTLRCSPRSGDLSVYWYQQSLDQGLQFLIQYYNGEERAKGNILERFSAQQFPDLHSELNLSSLELGDSALYFCASSETGGGSPLHFGNGTRLTVT.